This entry features one T cell receptor (beta chain) sequence. What this receptor recognizes is not known. The input lacks base qualities; no much larger clone sits a single base away. Read against the paper, the sample's time point label means: about 28 days (+/-7) after the second vaccine dose. The treatment or condition label for this specimen denotes: meningococcal conjugate vaccine given as trial control. Vaccinee samples were obtained from the UK trials COV001 and COV002, which included a single-blind randomized controlled phase 2/3 trial of AZD1222 (ChAdOx1 nCoV-19) in healthy adults. For TCRbeta chain sequencing, PBMC samples from trial participants were taken at day 0 and at day 28 after the second dose. Taken from cysteine to phenylalanine, the CDR3 has 16 residues. Only CDR3 DNA remains: 48 bases, in frame from the first base. Trimming removed 2 bases from V and 4 bases from J; the gene matches leave 9 bases unexplained. The germline V gene provides CDR1 MNHEY and CDR2 SVGEGT.

This entry comes from a study of T cell responses to AZD1222 COVID-19 vaccine (dated by TCRdb to 2020 to 2022). About the full investigation: TCR sequencing was performed for approximately 240 trial participants, of whom approximately 200 were given two doses of AZD1222 and around 26 were given two doses of MenACWY control vaccine. Trial participants were enrolled by age into 18-55, 56-69 and 70-plus year subgroups, with roughly 160, 29 and 62 TCR-sequenced participants respectively. Results and caveats for the whole study, not just this receptor: Because no day 14 peak-response samples were available, the repertoires could be characterized only after the peak T cell response. The 56-69-year group was small, and its depth increase did not reach significance, likely because of low power. Reportedly, almost half of the unique spike-specific TCRs recognized epitopes lying outside the regions that are mutated in the B.1.351 and B.1.1.7 variants. Most participants were white British and females outnumbered males, and the authors suggested that clonal diversity may have been underestimated. The vaccine-associated CD4 TCRs covered the entire spike protein, and the dominant responses fell in regions 160-218 and 743-854. After two AZD1222 doses, spike-specific TCR breadth and depth were significantly higher than at day 0 and than in MenACWY recipients. Conclusions about previously exposed vaccinees are limited because only six or seven AZD1222 recipients were SARS-CoV-2 seropositive at baseline.

The CDR3 regions of human TCRbeta chains were analyzed by immunosequencing. In the original analysis: TCRs in the repertoires were matched against a reference library of SARS-CoV-2-specific TCRs that had been generated with the MIRA antigen-specificity platform. Breadth meant the fraction of unique TCRs that were SARS-CoV-2-associated, whereas depth meant the fraction of total T cells that were SARS-CoV-2-associated. Each spike-specific TCR was assigned to its reactive spike region and to a CD4 or CD8 class using the MIRA data. Log10-transformed breadth and depth values were compared by one-way ANOVA with Sidak's multiple comparisons tests. TCRdb obtained this table from immuneACCESS and retained in-frame rearrangements with V and J assigned. These tables miss some clones; where compared with another copy, unresolved V genes account for less than half of the shortfall, and the remainder is unexplained. The D gene and trimming were derived from the DNA, and the V and J assignments and clone size from that table. In all, the sample holds 120,000 to 150,000 clones, and around 90% of those were seen once. In total, the top ten clones hold approximately 5.4% of the sample.

The sample consisted of peripheral blood, taken 28 days after the second dose of the MenACWY control vaccine. The chain is made from TRBV6-2 or TRBV6-3 and TRBJ2-3, with 7 bases aligning to TRBD1. The sequence was collected from an adult who received the MenACWY meningococcal vaccine as a control. In nucleotides, the sequence is TGTGCCAGCAGTTACCTGAGACAGGGATCACCAGATACGCAGTATTTT. Translation gives CASSYLRQGSPDTQYF.